Listed below are T cell receptor beta chains from one sample, sequenced in a study of Tregs in tolerant kidney transplant recipients. Using immunoSEQ multiplex PCR, the repertoire was profiled, and TCRdb retains in-frame clones only, with some absent. Of roughly 10,000 clones listed, roughly 89% are singletons. Their recognized antigens are unknown. This sample comprised Tregs from blood cultured with allogeneic cells, obtained before the transplant. These receptors were obtained from a human patient who received a combined kidney and bone marrow transplant. The CDR3 runs from the conserved cysteine through the conserved F or W. A D gene is named only where the DNA matches it firmly. Size tells how often a clone was seen (once, few, many) or the class of an expanded clone, and some rows leave it out.

clone_size,d_call,j_call,v_call,cdr3_nt,cdr3_aa
once,TRBD1,TRBJ2-7,TRBV19,TGTGCCAGTAGTCCTCCCGGGACAGTCGAGCAGTACTTC,CASSPPGTVEQYF
once,TRBD2,TRBJ2-3,TRBV5-1,TGCGCCAGCAGCCCCGCTGGGGGACTAGCGGGCACAGATACGCAGTATTTT,CASSPAGGLAGTDTQYF
-,TRBD1,TRBJ1-6,TRBV28,TGTGCCAGCAGGCCGCTTGGACAGGGCTATAATTCACCCCTCCACTTT,CASRPLGQGYNSPLHF
-,-,TRBJ1-4,TRBV28,TGTGCCAGCAGTTCTGCGGGGGGTAGAAAAGGTGAAAAACTGTTTTTT,CASSSAGGRKGEKLFF
-,-,TRBJ1-5,TRBV5-6,TGTGCCAGCAGCTTGGGTGGCAGCCTGGGATATCAGCCCCAGCATTTT,CASSLGGSLGYQPQHF
-,TRBD1,TRBJ1-6,TRBV6-1,TGTGCCAGCAGCCCCAGGGGGCGAGTTAATTCACCCCTCCACTTT,CASSPRGRVNSPLHF
-,-,TRBJ2-1,TRBV29-1,TGCAGCGTTGAACTCGCGGGAAGACCCTACAATGAGCAGTTCTTC,CSVELAGRPYNEQFF
-,-,TRBJ2-7,TRBV5-4,TGTGCCAGCAGCCCGGCGGGAAACGAGCAGTACTTC,CASSPAGNEQYF
-,TRBD1,TRBJ1-2,TRBV28,TGTGCCAGCAGTTCACCGGGACAGGGGTATGGCTACACCTTC,CASSSPGQGYGYTF
once,-,TRBJ2-7,TRBV14,TGTGCCAGCAGCCAAGAGTTGGCAGGCGAGCAGTACTTC,CASSQELAGEQYF
-,-,TRBJ2-7,TRBV6-5,TGTGCCAGCAGCCCACACAGGGATACCTACGAGCAGTACTTC,CASSPHRDTYEQYF
-,-,TRBJ2-1,TRBV7-9,TGTGCCAGCACCTTTTGGACTATCGCCACCGACAATGAGCAGTTCTTC,CASTFWTIATDNEQFF
-,-,TRBJ2-7,TRBV4-1,TGTGCCAGCAGCCAAGTGGTAAGGGCCTACGAGCAGTACTTC,CASSQVVRAYEQYF
-,-,TRBJ1-2,TRBV4-1,TGCGCCAGCAGCCAATCTTCCCAGGGTCAGTACTATGGCTACACCTTC,CASSQSSQGQYYGYTF
-,-,TRBJ1-3,TRBV15,TGTGCCACCAGCAGAGCCCGTCGCGGGACACCGGATTTTTATTTT,CATSRARRGTPDFYF
-,-,TRBJ2-3,TRBV7-3,TGTGCCAGCAGCTTATGGACTACAGATACGCAGTATTTT,CASSLWTTDTQYF
-,-,TRBJ2-1,TRBV7-9,TGTGCCAGCAGCTTTTTTTATAGGGCCGGGGAGTACAATGAGCAGTTCTTC,CASSFFYRAGEYNEQFF
-,-,TRBJ2-5,TRBV7-2,TGTGCCAGCAGCCGTGCACTTGAAGAGACCCAGTACTTC,CASSRALEETQYF
-,-,TRBJ1-1,TRBV29-1,TGCAGCGTCAAACATTGGAACACTGAAGCTTTCTTT,CSVKHWNTEAFF
-,TRBD1,TRBJ1-1,TRBV28,TGTGCCAGCAGGGGGGCAGGGGGCACTGAAGCTTTCTTT,CASRGAGGTEAFF